This is a list of T cell receptor beta chains from one sample in a study of shared clonotypes between healthy human individuals. The table came from immunoSEQ multiplex PCR; TCRdb's copy has only in-frame clones and leaves some out. This table holds roughly 2.5 million clones, around nine tenths found once. Sequenced sample: naive CD4+ T cells sorted from blood. Receptors were obtained from a man aged 18 to 30 in good health. The CDR3 runs from the conserved cysteine through the conserved F or W. Fields, in order: clone size, D gene, J gene, V gene, CDR3 protein, CDR3 DNA. The D gene is left open where the match is weak. Expanded clones are given a class, and other clones once, few, many or no size at all.

>once|TRBD2|TRBJ2-1|TRBV18
CASSLRLAGVNEQFF
TGTGCCAGCTCACTTCGACTAGCGGGAGTTAATGAGCAGTTCTTC
>.|.|TRBJ2-1|TRBV4-1
CASSQGLTGAYNEQFF
TGCGCCAGCAGCCAGGGGTTGACGGGAGCCTACAATGAGCAGTTCTTC
>.|.|TRBJ1-2|TRBV11-2
CASSLVPGASYGYTF
TGTGCCAGCAGCTTAGTTCCAGGGGCCTCCTATGGCTACACCTTC
>.|TRBD1|TRBJ1-1|TRBV30
CAWRTGTGATEAFF
TGTGCCTGGAGAACCGGGACAGGGGCCACTGAAGCTTTCTTT
>.|.|TRBJ2-7|TRBV6-4
CATKPTDRLTEEYF
TGTGCCACCAAGCCGACGGACCGGTTAACGGAAGAATACTTC
>.|TRBD2|TRBJ2-5|TRBV25-1
CASSEYTGRAGQETQYF
TGTGCCAGCAGTGAATACACCGGGAGGGCGGGCCAAGAGACCCAGTACTTC
>.|TRBD1|TRBJ2-2|TRBV10-2
CACRSGTGGAGELFF
TGCGCCTGTCGCTCCGGGACAGGGGGGGCCGGGGAGCTGTTTTTT
>.|.|TRBJ1-2|TRBV6-4
CASSETGSHGYTF
TGTGCCAGCAGTGAAACAGGGTCCCATGGCTACACCTTC
>.|TRBD1|TRBJ2-7|TRBV28
CASSRPRTGQDHEQYF
TGTGCCAGCAGTAGACCCCGGACAGGGCAGGATCACGAGCAGTACTTC
>.|TRBD1|TRBJ1-2|TRBV25-1
CASQTTGALFWGYTF
TGTGCCAGCCAGACGACAGGGGCCCTCTTCTGGGGCTACACCTTC
>.|.|TRBJ2-5|TRBV5-4
CASSLTTGYQETQYF
TGTGCCAGCAGCTTAACCACAGGGTATCAAGAGACCCAGTACTTC